This is a list of T cell receptor beta chains from one sample in a study of T cell repertoires in cytomegalovirus infection. TCRdb itself ran the reads through MiXCR, one entry per CDR3 protein. The sample lists 110,000 or so distinct CDR3 sequences, under 30% occurring once. No antigen has been identified for these receptors. The sequencing used CD8+ T cells from cultured PBMCs, collected from culture after CMV antigen stimulation. The receptor source for this set is a human donor in good health (CMV status not recorded). Some clones in this sample may be carry-over from other donors' samples. CDR3s include the opening cysteine and the closing phenylalanine or tryptophan. Each record gives: clone size, J gene, V gene, CDR3 length, CDR3 protein. Expanded clones are given a class, and other clones once, few, many or no size at all.

abundance: few
j_gene: TRBJ2-6
v_gene: TRBV7-8
len: 17
CDR3aa: CASSLEPQGFGANVLTF

abundance: many
j_gene: TRBJ1-2
v_gene: TRBV28
len: 16
CDR3aa: CASSPSRDSTNYGYTF

abundance: many
j_gene: TRBJ1-3
v_gene: TRBV2
len: 15
CDR3aa: CASSEAGGSGNTIYF

abundance: -
j_gene: TRBJ1-2
v_gene: TRBV4-1
len: 11
CDR3aa: CAILDYYGYTF

abundance: many
j_gene: TRBJ1-5
v_gene: TRBV12-3/TRBV12-4
len: 13
CDR3aa: CASSPGLNQPQHF

abundance: -
j_gene: TRBJ2-1
v_gene: TRBV6-5
len: 15
CDR3aa: CASSYPTGAKNEQFF

abundance: many
j_gene: TRBJ2-3
v_gene: TRBV7-9
len: 13
CDR3aa: CASSSPGVDTQYF

abundance: -
j_gene: TRBJ1-4
v_gene: TRBV19
len: 13
CDR3aa: CASSSRSNEKLFF

abundance: -
j_gene: TRBJ2-2
v_gene: TRBV7-9
len: 17
CDR3aa: CASSLAWDRGRTGELFF

abundance: few
j_gene: TRBJ1-2
v_gene: TRBV27
len: 13
CDR3aa: CASSPARGYGYTF

abundance: few
j_gene: TRBJ2-7
v_gene: TRBV5-6
len: 14
CDR3aa: CASSLVQGSNEQYF

abundance: few
j_gene: TRBJ2-3
v_gene: TRBV30
len: 12
CDR3aa: CAWDLSTDTQYF

abundance: -
j_gene: TRBJ2-7
v_gene: TRBV27
len: 14
CDR3aa: CASSPAERGYEQYF

abundance: -
j_gene: TRBJ2-5
v_gene: TRBV5-5
len: 13
CDR3aa: CASSLGTWETQYF

abundance: many
j_gene: TRBJ2-2
v_gene: TRBV6-1
len: 16
CDR3aa: CASSTGDTLNTGELFF

abundance: many
j_gene: TRBJ2-3
v_gene: TRBV7-2
len: 16
CDR3aa: CASSLELAGGPDTQYF

abundance: many
j_gene: TRBJ2-3
v_gene: TRBV7-2
len: 15
CDR3aa: CASSLIAGDSDTQYF

abundance: many
j_gene: TRBJ1-5
v_gene: TRBV28
len: 16
CDR3aa: CASSLSPPGGNQPQHF

abundance: many
j_gene: TRBJ2-1
v_gene: TRBV6-5
len: 16
CDR3aa: CASSYSSGVTYNEQFF

abundance: -
j_gene: TRBJ1-4
v_gene: TRBV7-7
len: 12
CDR3aa: CASSRLGGKLFF

abundance: -
j_gene: TRBJ2-7
v_gene: TRBV6-1
len: 13
CDR3aa: CASSQTGTYEQYF

abundance: -
j_gene: TRBJ2-3
v_gene: TRBV6-1
len: 16
CDR3aa: CASSEDRSLVADTQYF

abundance: -
j_gene: TRBJ1-2
v_gene: TRBV7-8
len: 15
CDR3aa: CASNLLSGTDYGYTF

abundance: few
j_gene: TRBJ1-1
v_gene: TRBV7-9
len: 13
CDR3aa: CASRGQGGAEAFF

abundance: few
j_gene: TRBJ1-1
v_gene: TRBV10-3
len: 14
CDR3aa: CAISPGTPNTEAFF

abundance: few
j_gene: TRBJ1-6
v_gene: TRBV25-1
len: 16
CDR3aa: CASSDSGTVLNSPLHF

abundance: many
j_gene: TRBJ2-1
v_gene: TRBV7-6
len: 16
CDR3aa: CASSPEPGQGYNEQFF

abundance: -
j_gene: TRBJ2-1
v_gene: TRBV28
len: 12
CDR3aa: CASSLLVNEQFF

abundance: -
j_gene: TRBJ2-2
v_gene: TRBV4-2
len: 15
CDR3aa: CASSQAGGISGELFF

abundance: -
j_gene: TRBJ1-4
v_gene: TRBV7-6
len: 17
CDR3aa: CASSLDYITGTDEKLFF

abundance: few
j_gene: TRBJ2-7
v_gene: TRBV7-8
len: 14
CDR3aa: CASSEGIMSYEQYF

abundance: few
j_gene: TRBJ2-4
v_gene: TRBV2
len: 14
CDR3aa: CASSWQLAKNIQYF

abundance: -
j_gene: TRBJ1-4
v_gene: TRBV6-1
len: 15
CDR3aa: CASTLTGGYQEKLFF